This T cell receptor (beta chain) was found in a study of vaccination and CD4 T cells after COVID-19. On the study more broadly: Those taking part got two shots of either the BNT162b2 or the mRNA-1273 vaccine. Findings and caveats of the study: SARS-CoV-2-reactive clonotypes showed a nonsignificant median rise from about 20 to 38.

Trimming removed 7 bases from V and 2 bases from J; junction bases left unmatched: 5. The length of the CDR3 is 15 residues. Germline CDR1 MDHEN, CDR2 SYDVKM. The study sequenced cultured CD4+ T cell DNA using the Oncomine TCR Beta short-read assay. The template was genomic DNA from cultured CD4+ T cells. MiXCR was run by TCRdb on the PCR reads, yielding one entry per CDR3 protein. The table has about 9,600 distinct CDR3 sequences, roughly 26% seen once. This clonotype appeared a few times. Antigen: not known. The treatment here: roughly nine-day PBMC culture with coronavirus spike peptide pools or control peptides (ViraFEST assay). Cultures used a few million PBMCs per well, 10 IU/ml IL-2 and around 10 ug/ml peptides.

The TCR sequence derives from a human donor who had recovered from COVID-19. The V gene is TRBV28, the J gene TRBJ1-6; 7 nucleotides line up with TRBD1. The input for sequencing was CD4+ T cells from blood, cultured in vitro, taken after SARS-CoV-2 vaccination. The CDR3 spells CASIKGAAYNSPLHF. The CDR3 nucleotides read TGTGCCAGCATTAAGGGGGCCGCCTATAATTCACCCCTCCACTTT.